These T cell receptor beta chains were read from a single sample in a study of blood T cell repertoires in COVID-19. Clones were read by immunoSEQ multiplex PCR, and TCRdb kept only the in-frame ones, dropping some. The profile shows roughly 200,000 clones, around 87% of them singletons. The sequencing input was peripheral blood. These TCRs come from a man between 35 and 55 years old with active or convalescent COVID-19. The CDR3 runs from the conserved cysteine through the conserved F or W. A D gene is named only where the DNA matches it firmly.

11 TRBJ2-7 TRBV7-2 NA CASSQLGEQYF
12 TRBJ2-7 TRBV7-9 NA CASSRGGQGQYF
15 TRBJ2-7 TRBV7-2 NA CASSLVIGVTYEQYF
16 TRBJ2-5 TRBV21-1 NA CASILQAGRAQETQYF
13 TRBJ2-3 TRBV3-1/TRBV3-2 TRBD2 CASVRGGTDTQYF
15 TRBJ2-2 TRBV30 TRBD2 CAWRGGRKNTGELFF
15 TRBJ2-1 TRBV11-2 NA CASSLVPVTYNEQFF
15 TRBJ1-1 TRBV5-4 NA CASSPKNRVNTEAFF
17 TRBJ1-5 TRBV6-1 NA CASSEEVTANSNQPQHF
13 TRBJ1-1 TRBV7-2 NA CASRNPGNTEAFF
15 TRBJ2-6 TRBV5-4 NA CASSPGGSGANVLTF
15 TRBJ1-1 TRBV5-1 NA CASSLAPALGPEAFF
15 TRBJ2-3 TRBV5-1 TRBD2 CASRSSGLVTDTQYF
14 TRBJ2-1 TRBV9 NA CASSVAGTGNEQFF
16 TRBJ1-4 TRBV7-9 TRBD1 CASSLGTGGAREKLFF
13 TRBJ2-7 TRBV9 NA CASSVDQGYEQYF
13 TRBJ1-1 TRBV19 NA CASTPRKNTEAFF
15 TRBJ2-1 TRBV7-2 NA CASSLGQVRYNEQFF
18 TRBJ1-6 TRBV28 TRBD1 CASSLTPGQGAYNSPLHF
16 TRBJ2-5 TRBV7-2 NA CASSLGDSTAEETQYF
16 TRBJ1-5 TRBV2 TRBD1 CASSPRGGTVGQPQHF
16 TRBJ2-4 TRBV11-2 NA CASSPPRRLAKNIQYF
14 TRBJ2-7 TRBV12-5 TRBD1 CASAQTGFSYEQYF
14 TRBJ2-2 TRBV19 NA CASSNRRETGELFF
14 TRBJ2-1 TRBV14 TRBD1 CASSQRGPVNEQFF
13 TRBJ2-1 TRBV7-3 NA CASSLGQANEQFF
14 TRBJ1-1 TRBV18 NA CASSPSNGGTEAFF
14 TRBJ1-4 TRBV6-2/TRBV6-3 NA CASSSQATNEKLFF
12 TRBJ1-2 TRBV11-2 NA CASSLGGESYTF
16 TRBJ1-2 TRBV5-1 TRBD1 CASSLGQGASGYGYTF
16 TRBJ2-7 TRBV5-1 TRBD1 CASSLGMTGGSYEQYF
14 TRBJ2-1 TRBV7-6 TRBD2 CASSLGLAGYEQFF
14 TRBJ2-3 TRBV7-9 NA CASSLEGSTDTQYF
20 TRBJ1-5 TRBV7-8 TRBD1 CASSFSSGTGRRSSNQPQHF
15 TRBJ1-5 TRBV5-1 NA CASSLEGALHQPQHF
15 TRBJ2-2 TRBV9 TRBD2 CASTWSGEASGELFF
14 TRBJ1-5 TRBV7-2 NA CASSLARVNQPQHF
14 TRBJ2-7 TRBV6-6 TRBD1 CASSFQGAHYEQYF
15 TRBJ2-7 TRBV9 TRBD1 CASSPQGQGTYEQYF
15 TRBJ2-1 TRBV9 NA CASSAGTQWLDEQFF
12 TRBJ1-5 TRBV28 TRBD1 CAGQTGYQPQHF
16 TRBJ1-3 TRBV4-1 NA CASSQDYLGSGNTIYF
14 TRBJ2-7 TRBV6-6 NA CASTKGGPVYEQYF
17 TRBJ1-6 TRBV4-1 NA CASSQALQRGNNSPLHF
15 TRBJ1-1 TRBV18 TRBD1 CASSLLLTGEAEAFF
12 TRBJ1-6 TRBV11-1 NA CASSFSSLPLHF
12 TRBJ1-1 TRBV11-2 NA CACGEWDTEAFF
13 TRBJ1-3 TRBV28 NA CASSLFSGNTIYF
14 TRBJ1-5 TRBV18 NA CASSPGGSNQPQHF
14 TRBJ2-7 TRBV27 NA CASSSLDSAYEQYF
14 TRBJ1-2 TRBV9 TRBD1 CASSRSTGVLGYTF
12 TRBJ2-7 TRBV28 NA CASSLTVYEQYF
14 TRBJ1-4 TRBV30 NA CAWSVQGGSEKLFF